This paragraph reports one TCR beta chain. These data come from a study of T cells in tuberculosis. The CDR3 is made up of 15 amino acids. Germline V gene sequence: CDR1 MDHEN, CDR2 SYDVKM. Unmatched junction bases numbered 10, after V lost 6 bases and J lost 2 bases. Repertoires were generated with immunoSEQ multiplex PCR, while TCRdb's copy carries only in-frame clones and drops some. The sample contains tens of thousands of clones, 85% to 90% of which appear only once. This chain links TRBV28 with TRBJ2-7; 7 bases line up with TRBD1. Material: PBMCs. The TCR sequence derives from a donor between 10 and 35 years old with latent tuberculosis or without tuberculosis infection. The CDR3 here is CASRPQPTGAYEQYF. CDR3 nucleotides: TGTGCCAGCAGGCCCCAACCCACAGGGGCCTACGAGCAGTACTTC.